Listed below are T cell receptor beta chains from one sample, sequenced in a study of CD8+CD57+ T cells in acquired aplastic anemia. Each CDR3 protein gets one entry after TCRdb re-called the reads with MiXCR. The sample includes some 150,000 distinct CDR3 sequences, 70% to 80% seen only once; the top ten take more than 35%. The sample was sorted CD4+, CD8+, or CD8+CD57+ T cells (not recorded which) from PBMCs. All receptors derive from a human donor with aplastic anemia. Each CDR3 is given without its conserved first and last residue. Clone size is stated in some rows and not others, as once, few, many or a class when expanded.

TRBV7-9,11,TRBJ2-7,NA,ASSRVISYEQY
TRBV2,11,TRBJ1-6,NA,ASLRDGNSPLH
TRBV20-1,10,TRBJ1-1,few,SATAVNTEAF
TRBV20-1,11,NA,NA,SARDPNADEQF
TRBV5-1,12,TRBJ2-1,NA,AGSLDVRYNEQF
TRBV20-1,11,TRBJ2-5,many,SARDGDSGTQY
TRBV5-1,13,TRBJ2-5,NA,ASSRQGSPQETQY
TRBV12-3/TRBV12-4,10,TRBJ2-3,NA,ASSLGWNTQY
TRBV25-1,12,TRBJ2-2,NA,ASSDRVVTGELF
TRBV10-3,12,TRBJ1-1,NA,AISEPNGCTEAF
TRBV7-9,10,TRBJ2-3,NA,ASSFPPDTQY
TRBV5-8,14,TRBJ2-1,many,ASSPSDSGPYNEQF
TRBV20-1,13,TRBJ1-6,NA,SASPQGAGYSPLH
TRBV20-1,12,TRBJ2-3,NA,SARLAGGGDTQY
TRBV24-1,18,TRBJ2-1,NA,ATSDLPYTTGESSYNEQF
TRBV19,11,TRBJ2-3,NA,ASTSVETDTQY
TRBV9,11,TRBJ2-5,NA,ASTPGPAGTQY
TRBV7-8,11,TRBJ2-5,few,ASSLRLAETQY
TRBV20-1,13,TRBJ1-2,NA,SASGDRETNYGYT
TRBV20-1,11,TRBJ2-1,few,SARSLGGNEQF
TRBV20-1,11,TRBJ1-6,NA,SARDRVVSPLH
TRBV2,11,TRBJ2-7,NA,ASNPGPVHEQY
TRBV6-2/TRBV6-3,13,TRBJ2-7,NA,ASRLLAGGQDEQY
TRBV20-1,13,TRBJ2-5,medium-sized,SARGGYDGMETQY